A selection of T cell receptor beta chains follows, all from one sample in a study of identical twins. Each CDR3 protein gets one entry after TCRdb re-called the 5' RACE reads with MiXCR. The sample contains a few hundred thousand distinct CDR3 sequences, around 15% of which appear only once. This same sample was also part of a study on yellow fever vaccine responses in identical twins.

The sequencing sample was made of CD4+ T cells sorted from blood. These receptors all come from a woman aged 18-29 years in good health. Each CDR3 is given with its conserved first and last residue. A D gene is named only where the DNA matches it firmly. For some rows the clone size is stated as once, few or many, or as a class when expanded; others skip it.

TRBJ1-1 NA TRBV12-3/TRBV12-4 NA TGTGCCAGCAGTTTACGGGCGATGGCCACTGAAGCTTTCTTT CASSLRAMATEAFF
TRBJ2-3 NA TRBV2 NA TGTGCCAGCAGTCGCCTCACAGATACGCAGTATTTT CASSRLTDTQYF
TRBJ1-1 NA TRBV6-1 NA TGTGCCAGCAGTACGGCACAGGACGGGGCTGAAGCTTTCTTT CASSTAQDGAEAFF
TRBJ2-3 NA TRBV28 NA TGTGCCAGCAGTTTGGGTGGGGCCACCACAGATACGCAGTATTTT CASSLGGATTDTQYF
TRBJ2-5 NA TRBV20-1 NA TGCAGTGCATGGACTGCTAACCTTCAAGAGACCCAGTACTTC CSAWTANLQETQYF
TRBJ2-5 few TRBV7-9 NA TGTGCCAGCAGCTTAGAGGCACTCAACCAAGAGACCCAGTACTTC CASSLEALNQETQYF
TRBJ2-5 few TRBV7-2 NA TGTGCCACCAGAGGGGCAGACCAAGAGACCCAGTACTTC CATRGADQETQYF
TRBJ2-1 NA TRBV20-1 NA TGCAGTGCTAGTGGTCAGGAGATTTACAATGAGCAGTTCTTC CSASGQEIYNEQFF
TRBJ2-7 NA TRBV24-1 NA TGTGCCACCAGTGCCCGGACATCGGAAGAGCAGTACTTC CATSARTSEEQYF
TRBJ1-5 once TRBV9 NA TGTGCCAGCAGCGTAGGCCAGAAGTTTTATCTACGCAATCAGCCCCAGCATTTT CASSVGQKFYLRNQPQHF
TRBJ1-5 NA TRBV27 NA TGTGCCAGCAGTGAGGTGACCCAGCCCCAGCATTTT CASSEVTQPQHF
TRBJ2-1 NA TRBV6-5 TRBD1 TGTGCCAGCAGTTATGGGACAGCTTCCTACAATGAGCAGTTCTTC CASSYGTASYNEQFF
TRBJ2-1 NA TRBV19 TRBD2 TGTGCCAGTAGTAGAGTAGCGGGAGGGGTCCAGTTCTTC CASSRVAGGVQFF
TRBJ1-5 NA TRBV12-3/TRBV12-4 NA TGTGCCAGCAGTTTACTGGGGGAGAATCAGCCCCAGCATTTT CASSLLGENQPQHF
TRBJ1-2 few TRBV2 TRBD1 TGTGCCAGCAGCGGGACAGGGGGCGGTGGCTACACCTTC CASSGTGGGGYTF
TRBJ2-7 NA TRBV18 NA TGTGCCAGCTCCAGGGAGAAGGGGGCCTACGAGCAGTACTTC CASSREKGAYEQYF
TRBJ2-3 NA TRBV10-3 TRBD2 TGTGCCATCAGGGGACTAGCGGGGGGGTCGGGCACAGATACGCAGTATTTT CAIRGLAGGSGTDTQYF
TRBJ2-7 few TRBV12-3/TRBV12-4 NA TGTGCCAGCAGCGCCGGGACTGAGAGCTCCTACGAGCAGTACTTC CASSAGTESSYEQYF